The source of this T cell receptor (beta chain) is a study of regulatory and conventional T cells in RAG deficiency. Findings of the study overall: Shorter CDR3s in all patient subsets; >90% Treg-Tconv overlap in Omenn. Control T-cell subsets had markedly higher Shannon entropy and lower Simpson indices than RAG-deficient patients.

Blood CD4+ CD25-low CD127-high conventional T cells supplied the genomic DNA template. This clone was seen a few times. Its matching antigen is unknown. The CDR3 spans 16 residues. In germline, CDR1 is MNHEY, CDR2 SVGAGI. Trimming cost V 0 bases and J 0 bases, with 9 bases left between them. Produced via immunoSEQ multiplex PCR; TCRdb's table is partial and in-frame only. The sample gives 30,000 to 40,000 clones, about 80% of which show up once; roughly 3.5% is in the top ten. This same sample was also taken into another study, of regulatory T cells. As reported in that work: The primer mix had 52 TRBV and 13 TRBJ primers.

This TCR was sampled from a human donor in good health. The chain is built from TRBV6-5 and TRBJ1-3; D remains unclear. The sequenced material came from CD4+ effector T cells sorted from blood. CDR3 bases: TGTGCCAGCAGTTACTCGAAAGGCTTCTCTGGAAACACCATATATTTT. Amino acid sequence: CASSYSKGFSGNTIYF.